This entry lists 19 T cell receptor beta chains sequenced from one sample in a study of blood T cell repertoires in COVID-19. Assay: immunoSEQ multiplex PCR; the TCRdb copy retains only in-frame clones and omits some. The table shows approximately 300,000 clones, with more than 75% occurring only once. Sequencing was performed on PBMCs or T cells enriched from blood (not recorded which). The source of these receptors is a woman in her late teens or twenties who had recovered from COVID-19.

This rearrangement joins TRBV11-2 to TRBJ1-1; D ambiguous. With 0 bases removed from V and 7 bases from J, the gap between germline ends came to 12 bases. The CDR3 is made up of 14 amino acids. The germline V gene has CDR1 SGHAT and CDR2 FQNNGV. CDR3: CASSLDSWRGEAFF. The CDR3 DNA follows: TGTGCCAGCAGCTTAGATTCCTGGCGGGGTGAAGCTTTCTTT.

The CDR3 loop is CASSVEGGGVFTDTQYF. CDR3 sequence (DNA): TGTGCCAGCAGCGTAGAGGGCGGGGGGGTCTTCACAGATACGCAGTATTTT. The chain combines TRBV9 with TRBJ2-3; 9 nucleotides align to TRBD2. Unmatched junction bases numbered 7, after V lost 0 bases and J lost 2 bases. The CDR3 runs to 17 residues. Germline V gives CDR1 SGDLS, CDR2 YYNGEE.

The chain couples TRBV6-6 to TRBJ1-2; D perhaps matches TRBD1 (6 bases). Germline V gene sequence: CDR1 MNHNY, CDR2 SVGAGI (reference sequence). Between the trimmed V and J ends, which lost 10 bases and 7 bases, there was a span of 19 bases. CDR3 size: 13 residues. This CDR3 reads CANKRGAESGYTF. DNA for the CDR3: TGTGCCAACAAGCGGGGGGCCGAATCTGGCTACACCTTC.

The rearrangement joins TRBV6-5 to TRBJ2-5, with 8 bases fitting TRBD2. The V gene's germline CDR1 is MNHEY and CDR2 SVGAGI. After removal of 5 bases from V and 5 bases from J, the junction contained 7 bases not matched to a gene. The CDR3 length is 14 residues. The CDR3 loop is CASSLRGGRETQYF. The CDR3 region has the DNA TGTGCCAGCAGTCTACGGGGGGGCCGGGAGACCCAGTACTTC.

V usage is TRBV29-1 and J usage is TRBJ2-7, with D perhaps TRBD1 (6 bases). V lost 3 bases, J lost 5 bases, and 11 bases lay in between. Germline loops: CDR1 SQVTM, CDR2 ANQGSEA. This CDR3 has 12 residues. CDR3 sequence (DNA): TGCAGCGTTGAGGCAGGGGCAAACGAGCAGTACTTC. It specifies CSVEAGANEQYF.

The rearrangement links TRBV30 to TRBJ1-1, with TRBD1 matching over 12 bases. The CDR3 covers 12 residues. In germline, CDR1 is GTSNPN, CDR2 SVGIG (reference sequence). CDR3 region: CASGQGAPEAFF. CDR3 DNA sequence: TGTGCGTCGGGACAGGGGGCCCCTGAAGCTTTCTTT.

The chain carries TRBV24-1 and TRBJ2-1; 7 bases align to TRBD2. V shed 6 bases, J shed 9 bases, and the junction held 10 bases outside the gene matches. CDR1 is KGHDR and CDR2 is SFDVKD in the germline V gene. This CDR3 is built from 14 residues. The CDR3: CATSRWGGEGEQFF. In DNA form, the CDR3 reads TGTGCCACCAGTAGATGGGGGGGAGAGGGTGAGCAGTTCTTC.

V gene TRBV2 combines with J gene TRBJ2-2; the D gene is possibly TRBD1 (7 bases). The CDR3 extends over 17 amino acids. Per germline, CDR1 SNHLY and CDR2 FYNNEI. V was cut by 3 bases and J by 3 bases, with 17 bases left in between. The CDR3 here is CASSETGTWADTGELFF. The CDR3, as DNA: TGTGCCAGCAGTGAGACAGGGACTTGGGCGGACACCGGGGAGCTGTTTTTT.

The chain links TRBV11-2 to TRBJ1-4, with TRBD1 identical over 7 bases. This CDR3 contains 17 residues. The V gene's germline CDR1 is SGHAT and CDR2 FQNNGV. V dropped 3 bases and J dropped 3; count of bases not matched to a gene: 10. The CDR3 protein is CASSFGVGTASNEKLFF. CDR3 coding DNA: TGTGCCAGCAGCTTTGGGGTCGGGACAGCATCTAATGAAAAACTGTTTTTT. Complete variable domain (other parts from reference TRBV11-2 and TRBJ1-4): EAGVAQSPRYKIIEKRQSVAFWCNPISGHATLYWYQQILGQGPKLLIQFQNNGVVDDSQLPKDRFSAERLKGVDSTLKIQPAKLEDSAVYLCASSFGVGTASNEKLFFGSGTQLSVL.

The chain has TRBV12-5 and TRBJ2-1, with D maybe TRBD1 (6 bases). This CDR3 contains 13 residues. Germline V gene lookup returns CDR1 LGHNT and CDR2 FRNRAP. Trimming took off 0 bases at V and 12 bases at J, with 12 bases between the two ends. The CDR3 is CASGLVTGRGQFF. The DNA for the CDR3 is TGTGCTAGTGGTTTGGTCACGGGCAGGGGGCAGTTCTTC.

This rearrangement joins TRBV27 to TRBJ2-1; tentative D call: TRBD2 (7 bases). Germline V lookup: CDR1 MNHEY, CDR2 SMNVEV (reference sequence). Between the trimmed V and J ends, which lost 2 bases and 0 bases, there was a span of 17 bases. This CDR3 is built from 18 residues. The CDR3 nucleotides are TGTGCCAGCAGTTTAAATGTAGGGGGGAGGGGCTCCTACAATGAGCAGTTCTTC. The encoded protein is CASSLNVGGRGSYNEQFF.

The rearrangement links TRBV5-4 to TRBJ2-7, with 7 bases matching TRBD1. After removal of 0 bases from V and 2 bases from J, the junction contained 17 bases not matched to a gene. Germline CDR1 and CDR2: SGHNT and YYREEE (reference sequence). The CDR3 runs to 19 residues. CDR3 in amino acids: CASSLEASGSRGQPYEQYF. The CDR3 coding sequence is TGTGCCAGCAGCTTGGAGGCTAGTGGGAGCCGGGGACAGCCCTACGAGCAGTACTTC.

The V and J genes are TRBV18 and TRBJ1-3, with TRBD1 as a possible D gene (6 bases). CDR1 is KGHSH, CDR2 LQKENI, per germline. The CDR3 has 16 residues. V gave up 2 bases and J gave up 0 bases, with 11 bases separating them. The chain's CDR3 is CASSPRQDHSGNTIYF. The CDR3 DNA sequence: TGTGCCAGCTCACCAAGACAGGATCACTCTGGAAACACCATATATTTT.

This clone was seen just once. V and J are TRBV7-3 and TRBJ2-1; 7 bases map to TRBD2. Losses at the gene ends were 4 bases for V and 8 bases for J; bases not matched to a gene: 2. This CDR3 is built from 12 residues. Per germline, CDR1 SGHTA and CDR2 FQGTGA. Here the CDR3 DNA reads TGTGCCAGCAGCTCTAGCGGCTATGAGCAGTTCTTC. Protein product: CASSSSGYEQFF.

About this clone: The same CDR3 also results from other DNA sequences found in this sample. The gene calls are TRBV5-1 and TRBJ1-1, with D possibly being TRBD1 (5 bases). In germline, CDR1 is SGHRS, CDR2 YFSETQ. V was shortened by 2 bases and J by 2 bases, with 7 bases between the two germline ends. The CDR3 consists of 13 residues. Written as DNA, the CDR3 is TGCGCCAGCAGCTTTACAGGAAACACTGAAGCTTTCTTT. Its protein product is CASSFTGNTEAFF.

V is TRBV4-1 and J is TRBJ2-1; 8 nucleotides agree with TRBD2. The junction had 5 bases not matched to a gene; V was cut back by 4 bases and J by 6 bases. The length of the CDR3 is 14 residues. The germline V gene encodes CDR1 MGHRA and CDR2 YSYEKL. The CDR3 protein is CASSLGLAGNEQFF. The CDR3 nucleotides read TGCGCCAGCAGCCTTGGGCTAGCGGGCAATGAGCAGTTCTTC.

This clone was seen just once. The chain links TRBV7-2 to TRBJ1-6; 9 bases are a match to TRBD1. CDR3 size: 15 residues. With V trimmed by 5 bases and J by 9 bases, 8 bases remained unmatched. Germline lookup yields CDR1 SGHTA and CDR2 FQGNSA. The CDR3 region is CASSLERDRVSPLHF. In nucleotides, the CDR3 is TGTGCCAGCAGCCTAGAAAGGGACAGGGTTTCACCCCTCCACTTT.

The V gene is TRBV7-9, the J gene TRBJ1-2; possible D gene TRBD1, 6 bases. The CDR3 consists of 13 residues. Trimming shortened V by 2 bases and J by 6 bases, and 10 bases separated the two germline ends. Germline CDR1 and CDR2: SEHNR and FQNEAQ (reference sequence). The CDR3 DNA reads TGTGCCAGCAGCTTAACAGGGCATAATGGCTACACCTTC. It encodes CASSLTGHNGYTF.

The J gene is TRBJ2-7, the V gene TRBV6-6; 8 bases are shared with TRBD2. Germline V gene sequence: CDR1 MNHNY, CDR2 SVGAGI (reference sequence). CDR3 length equals 12 residues. Germline trimming cut 10 bases from V and 5 bases from J; bases unmatched to any gene: 7. The CDR3 is CATVGGGHEQYF. The CDR3 DNA sequence: TGTGCCACCGTTGGCGGGGGGCACGAGCAGTACTTC.